These T cell receptor beta chains were read from a single sample in a study of shared clonotypes between healthy human individuals. Sequencing was performed with immunoSEQ multiplex PCR; in TCRdb, only in-frame clones are kept and a portion is missing. The repertoire has around 2,000,000 clones, 90% to 95% of them found once; the top ten carry about 0.13%. What was sequenced was naive CD4+ T cells sorted from blood. All receptors come from a man aged 18 to 30 in good health. Each CDR3 is given with its conserved first and last residue. D genes are given only for firm matches. Expanded clones are given a class, and other clones once, few, many or no size at all.

V: TRBV2
J: TRBJ1-2
D: NA
size: NA
DNA: TGTGCCAGCAGTGAAATACGGACGGGAGGCTACACCTTC
CDR3: CASSEIRTGGYTF

V: TRBV5-1
J: TRBJ1-5
D: TRBD1
size: NA
DNA: TGCGCCAGCAGCTCGGCAGGGGGTCAGCCCCAGCATTTT
CDR3: CASSSAGGQPQHF

V: TRBV5-6
J: TRBJ2-5
D: TRBD1
size: NA
DNA: TGTGCCAGCAGCTTTTGGGACAGGGTGGCCGTGGAGACCCAGTACTTC
CDR3: CASSFWDRVAVETQYF

V: TRBV28
J: TRBJ1-3
D: TRBD1
size: NA
DNA: TGTGCCAGCAGTTTGACCGACAGGGCCCCAGGAAACACCATATATTTT
CDR3: CASSLTDRAPGNTIYF

V: TRBV2
J: TRBJ2-3
D: TRBD2
size: NA
DNA: TGTGCCAGCACCTTATGGGGTGGCGGGGGGACGGGAGATACGCAGTATTTT
CDR3: CASTLWGGGGTGDTQYF

V: TRBV28
J: TRBJ2-2
D: NA
size: NA
DNA: TGTGCCAGCAGTCTACCCCTTGGCCCTAGGGAGCTGTTTTTT
CDR3: CASSLPLGPRELFF

V: TRBV11-2
J: TRBJ1-2
D: NA
size: NA
DNA: TGTGCCAGCAGCACCCGAGCAGCAAGGTATGGCTACACCTTC
CDR3: CASSTRAARYGYTF

V: TRBV10-3
J: TRBJ2-6
D: NA
size: NA
DNA: TGTGCCATCAGCCACCTGGTTTCAGCGACCCCGAGGTCTGGGGCCAACGTCCTGACTTTC
CDR3: CAISHLVSATPRSGANVLTF

V: TRBV7-2
J: TRBJ2-2
D: NA
size: NA
DNA: TGTGCCAGCAGCTTGGTAACCTACACCGGGGAGCTGTTTTTT
CDR3: CASSLVTYTGELFF

V: TRBV4-2
J: TRBJ2-7
D: TRBD1
size: NA
DNA: TGTGCCAGCAGCTTACAGGGGGCAGGAGAGCAGTACTTC
CDR3: CASSLQGAGEQYF

V: TRBV29-1
J: TRBJ2-5
D: NA
size: NA
DNA: TGCAGCGTTGAGTTGGTTCGAGGAGAGACCCAGTACTTC
CDR3: CSVELVRGETQYF

V: TRBV27
J: TRBJ1-5
D: NA
size: NA
DNA: TGTGCCAGCAGCATAAACGACAGGAGTCCCCAGCATTTT
CDR3: CASSINDRSPQHF

V: TRBV7-9
J: TRBJ2-1
D: NA
size: NA
DNA: TGTGCCAGCAGCTTAGTTGCGGAGGATGAGCAGTTCTTC
CDR3: CASSLVAEDEQFF

V: TRBV6-1
J: TRBJ1-5
D: NA
size: NA
DNA: TGTGCCAGCAGTGAAGGAGTGGGGGGCAATCAGCCCCAGCATTTT
CDR3: CASSEGVGGNQPQHF

V: TRBV27
J: TRBJ2-1
D: NA
size: NA
DNA: TGTGCCAGCAGTTTACGGGCTGGAACGAGCTCCTACAATGAGCAGTTCTTC
CDR3: CASSLRAGTSSYNEQFF

V: TRBV6-5
J: TRBJ1-2
D: TRBD1
size: NA
DNA: TGTGCCAGCAGATCGACAGGGCGGGCCTACACCTTC
CDR3: CASRSTGRAYTF

V: TRBV30
J: TRBJ1-5
D: NA
size: NA
DNA: TGTGCCTGGAGTAACCCGAATCAGCCCCAGCATTTT
CDR3: CAWSNPNQPQHF

V: TRBV5-1
J: TRBJ2-7
D: TRBD1
size: NA
DNA: TGCGCCAGCAGCAGGACAGGGCCTTACGAGCAGTACTTC
CDR3: CASSRTGPYEQYF

V: TRBV13
J: TRBJ2-2
D: NA
size: NA
DNA: TGTGCCAGCAGCTATAGGGCACAGGCCGGGGAGCTGTTTTTT
CDR3: CASSYRAQAGELFF

V: TRBV19
J: TRBJ2-3
D: TRBD1
size: NA
DNA: TGTGCCTCCATGGGACAGGGGATTGGTACGCAGTATTTT
CDR3: CASMGQGIGTQYF

V: TRBV25-1
J: TRBJ2-7
D: NA
size: NA
DNA: TGTGCCAGCAGTGACGCCGGGAGCAAGTACGAGCAGTACTTC
CDR3: CASSDAGSKYEQYF

V: TRBV5-1
J: TRBJ2-1
D: TRBD1
size: NA
DNA: TGCGCCAGCAGCATTACAGGGGGTTCCTACAATGAGCAGTTCTTC
CDR3: CASSITGGSYNEQFF

V: TRBV7-2
J: TRBJ2-5
D: TRBD1
size: once
DNA: TGTGCCAGCGCCAGGGGGCGCAAGGAGACCCAGTACTTC
CDR3: CASARGRKETQYF

V: TRBV28
J: TRBJ2-5
D: NA
size: NA
DNA: TGTGCCAGCAGTCAGGGCACCCAGACCCAGTACTTC
CDR3: CASSQGTQTQYF

V: TRBV11-2
J: TRBJ1-5
D: NA
size: NA
DNA: TGTGCCAGCAGCCAACAGGGTTTGAGCAATCAGCCCCAGCATTTT
CDR3: CASSQQGLSNQPQHF

V: TRBV6-6
J: TRBJ2-3
D: TRBD2
size: NA
DNA: TGTGCCAGCAGTTACAGCGGGGGGGCATGGGATACGCAGTATTTT
CDR3: CASSYSGGAWDTQYF

V: TRBV5-1
J: TRBJ2-7
D: TRBD1
size: once
DNA: TGCGCCAGCAGCTTCTCCAGGGGGACGACCTACGAGCAGTACTTC
CDR3: CASSFSRGTTYEQYF

V: TRBV5-6
J: TRBJ1-1
D: NA
size: NA
DNA: TGTGCCAGCAGCTTAGGGGGGGTCACTGAAGCTTTCTTT
CDR3: CASSLGGVTEAFF

V: TRBV30
J: TRBJ1-2
D: NA
size: NA
DNA: TGTGCCTGGAGTCAACCTTACTATGGCTACACCTTC
CDR3: CAWSQPYYGYTF

V: TRBV28
J: TRBJ1-1
D: NA
size: NA
DNA: TGTGCCAGCAGTTTGGGGTCGGGTTACACTGAAGCTTTCTTT
CDR3: CASSLGSGYTEAFF

V: TRBV18
J: TRBJ2-7
D: TRBD2
size: NA
DNA: TGTGCCAGCTCACCACGACTACTAGCGGGGGGGCCTGGCTACGAGCAGTACTTC
CDR3: CASSPRLLAGGPGYEQYF

V: TRBV6-6
J: TRBJ1-1
D: NA
size: NA
DNA: TGTGCCAGCAGTTCACAGGGATTCGGTGAAGCTTTCTTT
CDR3: CASSSQGFGEAFF

V: TRBV5-1
J: TRBJ1-2
D: NA
size: NA
DNA: TGCGCCAGCAGCCCGGTTGGAGACTATGGCTACACCTTC
CDR3: CASSPVGDYGYTF

V: TRBV7-2
J: TRBJ2-7
D: TRBD2
size: NA
DNA: TGTGCCAGCAGCCGGACTAGCGGGATTTACGAGCAGTACTTC
CDR3: CASSRTSGIYEQYF

V: TRBV6-1
J: TRBJ1-5
D: TRBD1
size: NA
DNA: TGTGCCAGCAATACCGGGACAGGGGCATATCAGCCCCAGCATTTT
CDR3: CASNTGTGAYQPQHF

V: TRBV30
J: TRBJ1-2
D: NA
size: NA
DNA: TGTGCCTGCGGGCAGGGAAATGGCTACACCTTC
CDR3: CACGQGNGYTF

V: TRBV5-6
J: TRBJ2-7
D: NA
size: NA
DNA: TGTGCCAGCAGCTTGGGTCAGATTTTAGCCTACGAGCAGTACTTC
CDR3: CASSLGQILAYEQYF

V: TRBV2
J: TRBJ2-5
D: TRBD1
size: NA
DNA: TGTGCCAGCAGTCGGACAGGCGGGTTGGGGGAGACCCAGTACTTC
CDR3: CASSRTGGLGETQYF

V: TRBV10-3
J: TRBJ1-2
D: NA
size: NA
DNA: TGTGCCATCAGTGATGAGGGAATTGATTCCTATGGCTACACCTTC
CDR3: CAISDEGIDSYGYTF

V: TRBV2
J: TRBJ2-7
D: NA
size: few
DNA: TGTGCCAGCAGTCGGGACTCAACTTACGAGCAGTACTTC
CDR3: CASSRDSTYEQYF

V: TRBV6-1
J: TRBJ2-1
D: NA
size: once
DNA: TGTGCCAGCAGCTTCAATGAGCAGTTCTTC
CDR3: CASSFNEQFF

V: TRBV7-9
J: TRBJ2-1
D: TRBD1
size: NA
DNA: TGTGCCAGCAGCTTAGCTGGACAGGGGGAGGGCAATGAGCAGTTCTTC
CDR3: CASSLAGQGEGNEQFF

V: TRBV12-5
J: TRBJ2-7
D: TRBD1
size: NA
DNA: TGTGCTAGTGGCCCGGGACAGGGGGCGAATGAGCAGTACTTC
CDR3: CASGPGQGANEQYF

V: TRBV30
J: TRBJ2-3
D: NA
size: NA
DNA: TGTGCCTACTCCCAGGGGACTTTTAGCACAGATACGCAGTATTTT
CDR3: CAYSQGTFSTDTQYF

V: TRBV27
J: TRBJ2-3
D: NA
size: NA
DNA: TGTGCCAGCAGTTCCCCTAGCCGGGCAGATACGCAGTATTTT
CDR3: CASSSPSRADTQYF

V: TRBV5-1
J: TRBJ1-2
D: NA
size: NA
DNA: TGCGCCAGCAGCTTGACTGGGGCCTATGGCTACACCTTC
CDR3: CASSLTGAYGYTF

V: TRBV6-5
J: TRBJ2-2
D: NA
size: NA
DNA: TGTGCCAGCATCAAGTCGGGGGGCGCCGGGGAGCTGTTTTTT
CDR3: CASIKSGGAGELFF

V: TRBV6-6
J: TRBJ2-5
D: TRBD2
size: once
DNA: TGTGCCAGCTGCATAGCGGGGGGGATCGAGACCCAGTACTTC
CDR3: CASCIAGGIETQYF